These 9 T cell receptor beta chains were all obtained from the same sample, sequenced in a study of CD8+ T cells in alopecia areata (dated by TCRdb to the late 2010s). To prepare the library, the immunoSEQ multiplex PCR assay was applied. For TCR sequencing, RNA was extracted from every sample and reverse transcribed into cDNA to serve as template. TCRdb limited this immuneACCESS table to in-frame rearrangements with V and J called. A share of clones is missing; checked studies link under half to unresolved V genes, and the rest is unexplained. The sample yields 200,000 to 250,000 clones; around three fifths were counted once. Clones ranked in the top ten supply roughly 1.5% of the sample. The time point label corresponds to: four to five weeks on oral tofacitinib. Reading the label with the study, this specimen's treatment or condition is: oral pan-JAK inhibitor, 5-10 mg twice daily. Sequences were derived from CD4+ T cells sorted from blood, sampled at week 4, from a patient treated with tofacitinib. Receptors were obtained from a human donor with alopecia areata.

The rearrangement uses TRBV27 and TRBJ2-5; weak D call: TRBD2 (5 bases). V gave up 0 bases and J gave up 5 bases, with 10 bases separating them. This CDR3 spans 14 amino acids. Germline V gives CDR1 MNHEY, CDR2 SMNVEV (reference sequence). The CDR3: CASSLSPAGETQYF. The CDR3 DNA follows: TGTGCCAGCAGTTTATCGCCGGCGGGCGAGACCCAGTACTTC.

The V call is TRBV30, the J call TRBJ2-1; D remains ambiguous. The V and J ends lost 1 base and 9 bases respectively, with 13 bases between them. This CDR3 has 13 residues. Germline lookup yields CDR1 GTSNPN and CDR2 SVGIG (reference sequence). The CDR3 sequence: CAWSGRMDAEQFF. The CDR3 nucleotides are TGTGCCTGGAGTGGAAGGATGGATGCTGAGCAGTTCTTC.

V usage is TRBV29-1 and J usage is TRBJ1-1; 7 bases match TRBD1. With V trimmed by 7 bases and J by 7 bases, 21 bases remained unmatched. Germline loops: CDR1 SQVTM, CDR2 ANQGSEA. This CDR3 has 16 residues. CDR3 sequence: CSAASRGVKGDSEAFF. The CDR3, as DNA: TGCAGCGCTGCTTCCAGGGGAGTAAAGGGGGACAGTGAAGCTTTCTTT.

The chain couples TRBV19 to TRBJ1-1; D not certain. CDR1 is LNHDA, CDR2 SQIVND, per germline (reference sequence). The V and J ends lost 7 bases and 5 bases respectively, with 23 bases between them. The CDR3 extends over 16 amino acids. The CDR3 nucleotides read TGTGCCAGTATTCCCCAGGTGGGCCCGAAGTGGACTGAAGCTTTCTTT. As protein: CASIPQVGPKWTEAFF.

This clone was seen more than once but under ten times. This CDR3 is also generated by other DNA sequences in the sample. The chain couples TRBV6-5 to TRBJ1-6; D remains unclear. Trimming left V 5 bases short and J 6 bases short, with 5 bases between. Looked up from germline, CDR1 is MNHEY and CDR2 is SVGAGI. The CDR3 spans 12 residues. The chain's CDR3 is CASSRSNSPLHF. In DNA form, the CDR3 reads TGTGCCAGCAGTCGAAGTAATTCACCCCTCCACTTT.

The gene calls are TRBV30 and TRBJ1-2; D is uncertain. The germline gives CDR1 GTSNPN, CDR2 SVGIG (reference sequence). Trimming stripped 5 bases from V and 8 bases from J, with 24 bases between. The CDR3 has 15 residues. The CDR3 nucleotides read TGTGCCTGGGTGCCTTCTACACCGTCCGCCAGCGGCTACACCTTC. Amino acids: CAWVPSTPSASGYTF.

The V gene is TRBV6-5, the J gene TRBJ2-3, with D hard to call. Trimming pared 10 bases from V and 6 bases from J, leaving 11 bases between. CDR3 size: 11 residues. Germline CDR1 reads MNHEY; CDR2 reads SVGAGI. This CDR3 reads CATKDSDTQYF. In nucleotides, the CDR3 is TGTGCCACCAAAGATTCGGATACGCAGTATTTT.

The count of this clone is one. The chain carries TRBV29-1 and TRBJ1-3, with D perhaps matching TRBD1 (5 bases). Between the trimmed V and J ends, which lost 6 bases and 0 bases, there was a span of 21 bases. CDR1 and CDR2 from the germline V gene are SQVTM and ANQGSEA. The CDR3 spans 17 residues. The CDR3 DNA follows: TGCAGCGTGGCCGGGGACGCTTCAGGGCTCTCTGGAAACACCATATATTTT. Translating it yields CSVAGDASGLSGNTIYF.

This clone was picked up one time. CDR3 in amino acids: CSVGEDKGGYTF. The CDR3, as DNA: TGCAGCGTTGGGGAGGACAAGGGGGGCTACACCTTC. V is TRBV29-1 and J is TRBJ1-2; D might be TRBD1 (5 bases). From germline, CDR1 is SQVTM and CDR2 ANQGSEA. This CDR3 is built from 12 residues. V was shortened by 4 bases and J by 8 bases, with 14 bases between the two germline ends.